This is a list of T cell receptor beta chains from one sample in a study of vaccination and CD4 T cells after COVID-19. One entry per CDR3 protein results from TCRdb running MiXCR on the PCR reads. The data hold under 30,000 distinct CDR3 sequences, with over 60% observed a single time. These receptors' targets are unknown. Source: CD4+ T cells from blood, cultured in vitro, taken after SARS-CoV-2 vaccination. The receptors shown here come from a human donor who received a COVID-19 vaccine. CDR3s include the opening cysteine and the closing phenylalanine or tryptophan. Each record gives: V gene, clone size, J gene, D gene, CDR3 DNA, CDR3 protein. A D gene is named only where the DNA matches it firmly. Expanded clones get a size class; other rows say once, few or many, or leave the size out.

>TRBV5-4|.|TRBJ2-5|.
TGTGCCAGCAGCCATACTCGGCAAGGAGAGACCCAGTACTTC
CASSHTRQGETQYF
>TRBV30|.|TRBJ1-1|TRBD1
TGTGCCTGGAGCGTAGGACAGGCTTACTTT
CAWSVGQAYF
>TRBV7-2|.|TRBJ1-2|.
TGTGCCAGCAGCTTCGGCCGGACAGATAACTATGGCTACACCTTC
CASSFGRTDNYGYTF
>TRBV4-2|.|TRBJ2-2|.
TGTGCCAGCAGCCAAGTATGGCAGGGCGGTAACACCGGGGAGCTGTTTTTT
CASSQVWQGGNTGELFF
>TRBV6-1|.|TRBJ1-5|.
TGTGCCAGCAACACAAACGGGGGGCCTAGCAATCAGCCCCAGCATTTT
CASNTNGGPSNQPQHF
>TRBV20-1|.|TRBJ2-1|TRBD2
TGCAGTGCTAGGCGGCGCGCGGGGGGGCCAAACAATGAGCAGTTCTTC
CSARRRAGGPNNEQFF
>TRBV7-9|.|TRBJ1-1|.
TGTGCCAGCAGCTGGAACACTGAAGCTTTCTTT
CASSWNTEAFF
>TRBV5-4|.|TRBJ1-2|.
TGTGCCAGCAGCCCCTCGGGGGTGGACTATGGCTACACCTTC
CASSPSGVDYGYTF
>TRBV5-1|.|TRBJ1-6|.
TGCGCCAGCAGCTTGATGGGGAATAATTCACCCCTCCACTTT
CASSLMGNNSPLHF
>TRBV7-2|few|TRBJ1-1|.
TGTGCCAGCACCCCTCAGGGAGGCGACACTGAAGCTTTCTTT
CASTPQGGDTEAFF